This T cell receptor (beta chain) is from a study of shared clonotypes between healthy human individuals. Study-level information: Per donor, three plates held CD4 naive cells, three held CD4 memory, two held CD8 naive and one held CD8 memory.

CDR1 is ENHRY, CDR2 SYGVKD, per germline. CDR3 length: 16 amino acids. The V gene lost 4 bases and the J gene lost 3 bases, with 16 bases spanning the gap. Method: immunoSEQ multiplex PCR; TCRdb's copy keeps in-frame clones and lacks some. This sample has 2.3 million or so clones, with 85% to 95% found just once. The TCR originated in a man aged 18 to 30 in good health. Some clones in this sample may be carry-over from other donors' samples. The chain uses TRBV10-3 and TRBJ1-3, with a possible D match to TRBD1 (5 bases). Sequencing was performed on naive CD4+ T cells from PBMCs. Subset described: CD45RA+ positively selected. The CDR3 DNA reads TGTGCCATCAGTGTCGGTGACCCCAGGGATGGAAACACCATATATTTT. Its protein is CAISVGDPRDGNTIYF.